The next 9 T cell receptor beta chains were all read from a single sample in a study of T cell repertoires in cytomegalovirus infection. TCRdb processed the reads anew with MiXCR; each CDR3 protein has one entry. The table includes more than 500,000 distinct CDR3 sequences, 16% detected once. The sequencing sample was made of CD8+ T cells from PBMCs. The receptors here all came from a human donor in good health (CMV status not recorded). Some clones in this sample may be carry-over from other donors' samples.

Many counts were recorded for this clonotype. The CDR3 sequence: CASSQERVRADIQYF. The CDR3 DNA reads TGCGCCAGCAGCCAAGAGAGGGTCAGGGCGGACATTCAGTACTTC. This chain uses TRBV4-1 with TRBJ2-4; either TRBD1 or TRBD2 may fit D (5 bases each). The CDR3 runs to 15 residues. V was clipped by 0 bases and J by 8 bases, with 14 bases between them. Germline V gives CDR1 MGHRA, CDR2 YSYEKL.

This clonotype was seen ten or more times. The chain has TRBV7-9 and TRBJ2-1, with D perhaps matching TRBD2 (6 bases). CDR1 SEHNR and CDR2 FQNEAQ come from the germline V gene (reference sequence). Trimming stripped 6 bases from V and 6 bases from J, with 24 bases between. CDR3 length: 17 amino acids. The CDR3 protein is CASSPPEGTPTGNEQFF. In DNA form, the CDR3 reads TGTGCCAGCAGTCCCCCGGAGGGGACTCCTACGGGCAATGAGCAGTTCTTC.

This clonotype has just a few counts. CDR3 nucleotide sequence: TGTGCCAGCAGTTTAACCCTCGGGACTCGGTTCTTC. Its translation: CASSLTLGTRFF. This chain connects TRBV28 to TRBJ2-1; D possibly corresponds to TRBD2 (6 bases). The CDR3 runs to 12 residues. The ends were cut back, 2 bases at V and 15 bases at J, with 14 bases in the middle. Germline lookup yields CDR1 MDHEN and CDR2 SYDVKM.

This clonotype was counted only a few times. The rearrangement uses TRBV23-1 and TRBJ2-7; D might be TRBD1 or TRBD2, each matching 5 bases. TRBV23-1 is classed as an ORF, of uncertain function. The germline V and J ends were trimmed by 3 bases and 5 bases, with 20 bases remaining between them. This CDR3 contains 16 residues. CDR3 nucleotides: TGCGCCAGCAGTCATTCAGTGTTAAAGGGACCTAACGAGCAGTACTTC. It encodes CASSHSVLKGPNEQYF.

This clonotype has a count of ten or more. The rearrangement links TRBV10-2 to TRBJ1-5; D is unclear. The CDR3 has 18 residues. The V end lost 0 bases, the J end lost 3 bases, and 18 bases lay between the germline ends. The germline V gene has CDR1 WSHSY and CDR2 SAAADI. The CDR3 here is CASSESIPLTGDNQPQHF. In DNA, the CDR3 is TGCGCCAGCAGTGAGTCGATTCCGTTGACCGGAGACAATCAGCCCCAGCATTTT.

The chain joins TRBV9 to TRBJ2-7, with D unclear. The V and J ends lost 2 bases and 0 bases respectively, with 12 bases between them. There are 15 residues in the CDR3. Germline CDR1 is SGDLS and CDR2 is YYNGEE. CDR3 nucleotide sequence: TGTGCCAGCAGCGTGAGCAGCTCATTCTCCTACGAGCAGTACTTC. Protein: CASSVSSSFSYEQYF.

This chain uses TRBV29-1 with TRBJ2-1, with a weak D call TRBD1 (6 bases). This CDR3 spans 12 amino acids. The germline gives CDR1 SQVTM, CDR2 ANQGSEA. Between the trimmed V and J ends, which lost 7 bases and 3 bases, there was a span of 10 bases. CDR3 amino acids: CSGRTDYNEQFF. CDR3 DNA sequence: TGCAGCGGACGGACAGACTACAATGAGCAGTTCTTC.

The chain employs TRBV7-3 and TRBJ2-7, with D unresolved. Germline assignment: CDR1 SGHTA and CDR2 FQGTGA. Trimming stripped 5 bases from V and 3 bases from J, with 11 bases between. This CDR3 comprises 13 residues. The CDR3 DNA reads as TGTGCCAGCAGCGAAGACCTTGGCTACGAGCAGTACTTC. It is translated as CASSEDLGYEQYF.

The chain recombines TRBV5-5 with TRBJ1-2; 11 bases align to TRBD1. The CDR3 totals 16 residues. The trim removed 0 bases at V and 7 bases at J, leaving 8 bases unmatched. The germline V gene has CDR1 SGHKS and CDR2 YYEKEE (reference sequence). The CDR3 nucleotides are TGTGCCAGCAGCTTGGACCCGGGGACAGGGGGGAGTGGCTACACCTTC. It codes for CASSLDPGTGGSGYTF.